These T cell receptor beta chains were read from a single sample in a study of technical replicates of blood from four donors. Sequencing was performed with immunoSEQ multiplex PCR; in TCRdb, only in-frame clones are kept and a portion is missing. This sample has 60,000 to 80,000 clones, with around 87% found just once. Material: PBMCs. All receptors derive from a human donor in good health. Some clones in this sample may be carry-over from other donors' samples. The CDR3 runs from the conserved cysteine through the conserved F or W. D genes are given only for firm matches. Clone size is given for some rows only: seen once, a few or many times, or a class if the clone is expanded.

CDR3 DNA: TGTGCCAGCAGTGATCAGGGTCACAAAACCGGGGAGCTGTTTTTT
CDR3 protein: CASSDQGHKTGELFF
D gene: -
clone size: -
V gene: TRBV2
J gene: TRBJ2-2

CDR3 DNA: TGTGCCAGCAGCTTAGGGACAGGGGCCCCTATACCTCAGTTCTTC
CDR3 protein: CASSLGTGAPIPQFF
D gene: TRBD1
clone size: once
V gene: TRBV7-2
J gene: TRBJ2-1

CDR3 DNA: TGCGCCAGCAGCCAAGATTTTGGCACAGCTGGAAACACCATATATTTT
CDR3 protein: CASSQDFGTAGNTIYF
D gene: -
clone size: -
V gene: TRBV4-3
J gene: TRBJ1-3

CDR3 DNA: TGTGCCAGCAGTTCTGCCCCGGGGGGCATGAGCACTGAAGCTTTCTTT
CDR3 protein: CASSSAPGGMSTEAFF
D gene: -
clone size: few
V gene: TRBV6-5
J gene: TRBJ1-1

CDR3 DNA: TGTGCCAGCTCACCGGGGACAGACCCCTATGGCTACACCTTC
CDR3 protein: CASSPGTDPYGYTF
D gene: TRBD1
clone size: once
V gene: TRBV18
J gene: TRBJ1-2

CDR3 DNA: TGTGCCAGCAGTGCAAGCGAATCTAGCGGGGGACAAGAGACCCAGTACTTC
CDR3 protein: CASSASESSGGQETQYF
D gene: TRBD2
clone size: -
V gene: TRBV6-1
J gene: TRBJ2-5

CDR3 DNA: TGTGCCAGCAGCCCTAGTGGTCTAGCGGGAGTAGGCACAGATACGCAGTATTTT
CDR3 protein: CASSPSGLAGVGTDTQYF
D gene: TRBD2
clone size: -
V gene: TRBV7-8
J gene: TRBJ2-3

CDR3 DNA: TGTGCCAGCAGCTTGGGAGTAGCGGGACTGAACACCGGGGAGCTGTTTTTT
CDR3 protein: CASSLGVAGLNTGELFF
D gene: TRBD2
clone size: -
V gene: TRBV7-8
J gene: TRBJ2-2

CDR3 DNA: TGCAGCGTGGGGGTAGCGGGAGAGACCCAGTACTTC
CDR3 protein: CSVGVAGETQYF
D gene: TRBD2
clone size: -
V gene: TRBV29-1
J gene: TRBJ2-5

CDR3 DNA: TGTGCCAGCAGCGTCTCCAGGGACACTGAAGCTTTCTTT
CDR3 protein: CASSVSRDTEAFF
D gene: -
clone size: -
V gene: TRBV9
J gene: TRBJ1-1

CDR3 DNA: TGCGCCAGCTCCAGTTCCGGGGGGTACAATGAGCAGTTCTTC
CDR3 protein: CASSSSGGYNEQFF
D gene: TRBD2
clone size: -
V gene: TRBV5-1
J gene: TRBJ2-1

CDR3 DNA: TGTGCCAGCAGTTCCGTGCGGGGGTACGAGCAGTACTTC
CDR3 protein: CASSSVRGYEQYF
D gene: TRBD2
clone size: -
V gene: TRBV6-5
J gene: TRBJ2-7

CDR3 DNA: TGTGCCAGCAGAGACGGGACTAGCGGGGTCACAGATACGCAGTATTTT
CDR3 protein: CASRDGTSGVTDTQYF
D gene: TRBD2
clone size: few
V gene: TRBV2
J gene: TRBJ2-3

CDR3 DNA: TGTGCCAGCAGCTTATCCAGGGGCTTTGAGACCCAGTACTTC
CDR3 protein: CASSLSRGFETQYF
D gene: -
clone size: -
V gene: TRBV7-9
J gene: TRBJ2-5

CDR3 DNA: TGCGCCAGCAGCCATAACCCGGGACTCCGCACAGATACGCAGTATTTT
CDR3 protein: CASSHNPGLRTDTQYF
D gene: -
clone size: -
V gene: TRBV4-1
J gene: TRBJ2-3

CDR3 DNA: TGTGCCACCTCTCTAGCGGGGGGAGACAATGAGCAGTTCTTC
CDR3 protein: CATSLAGGDNEQFF
D gene: TRBD2
clone size: -
V gene: TRBV19
J gene: TRBJ2-1

CDR3 DNA: TGCGCCAGCAGCGATGGACAGGGCAATTCACCCCTCCACTTT
CDR3 protein: CASSDGQGNSPLHF
D gene: TRBD1
clone size: -
V gene: TRBV4-1
J gene: TRBJ1-6

CDR3 DNA: TGTGCCGGGACAGGATCCTATAATTCACCCCTCCACTTT
CDR3 protein: CAGTGSYNSPLHF
D gene: TRBD1
clone size: -
V gene: TRBV30
J gene: TRBJ1-6

CDR3 DNA: TGTGCCAGCAGGGGGAGGGCCTATGAGCAGTTCTTC
CDR3 protein: CASRGRAYEQFF
D gene: TRBD2
clone size: -
V gene: TRBV7-2
J gene: TRBJ2-1

CDR3 DNA: TGTGCCAGCAGTGCCCAGGGCGGAAGCAATCAGCCCCAGCATTTT
CDR3 protein: CASSAQGGSNQPQHF
D gene: -
clone size: few
V gene: TRBV6-4
J gene: TRBJ1-5

CDR3 DNA: TGTGCCTGGAGGAGGACAGGGGGGACTGAAGCTTTCTTT
CDR3 protein: CAWRRTGGTEAFF
D gene: TRBD1
clone size: -
V gene: TRBV30
J gene: TRBJ1-1

CDR3 DNA: TGCGCCAGCAGCCCGTACACCTCTGGGGCCAACGTCCTGACTTTC
CDR3 protein: CASSPYTSGANVLTF
D gene: -
clone size: -
V gene: TRBV4-3
J gene: TRBJ2-6

CDR3 DNA: TGCGCCAGCAGCCCCGGCGGGGGGGCTACAGATACGCAGTATTTT
CDR3 protein: CASSPGGGATDTQYF
D gene: TRBD2
clone size: -
V gene: TRBV5-1
J gene: TRBJ2-3

CDR3 DNA: TGTGCCAGCAGCTTATTTGTGAGATCCTGGACTAGCGACTACAATGAGCAGTTCTTC
CDR3 protein: CASSLFVRSWTSDYNEQFF
D gene: TRBD2
clone size: -
V gene: TRBV7-2
J gene: TRBJ2-1

CDR3 DNA: TGTGCCAGCAGCCGGGACAGGAACACCGGGGAGCTGTTTTTT
CDR3 protein: CASSRDRNTGELFF
D gene: TRBD1
clone size: -
V gene: TRBV7-3
J gene: TRBJ2-2

CDR3 DNA: TGTGCCAGCAGCAGACTAGTTTCCGAGCAGTACTTC
CDR3 protein: CASSRLVSEQYF
D gene: -
clone size: few
V gene: TRBV7-8
J gene: TRBJ2-7

CDR3 DNA: TGTGCCAGCAGTTCAGGGGGGAGCTCCTACAATGAGCAGTTCTTC
CDR3 protein: CASSSGGSSYNEQFF
D gene: -
clone size: -
V gene: TRBV9
J gene: TRBJ2-1

CDR3 DNA: TGTGCCACCAGCAGATCTGCTAGGGCGAGCGGGGGTCCCTTCTTC
CDR3 protein: CATSRSARASGGPFF
D gene: TRBD2
clone size: -
V gene: TRBV15
J gene: TRBJ2-1

CDR3 DNA: TGTGCCAGCAGCTTAGTCGGGAAAAACACCGGGGAGCTGTTTTTT
CDR3 protein: CASSLVGKNTGELFF
D gene: -
clone size: -
V gene: TRBV7-2
J gene: TRBJ2-2

CDR3 DNA: TGTGCCATCAGTGCTACGACAGGGGTGAGCAATCAGCCCCAGCATTTT
CDR3 protein: CAISATTGVSNQPQHF
D gene: TRBD1
clone size: -
V gene: TRBV10-3
J gene: TRBJ1-5

CDR3 DNA: TGTGCCAGCAGCCAGGGGACAGGGGCATTCTTC
CDR3 protein: CASSQGTGAFF
D gene: TRBD1
clone size: -
V gene: TRBV7-8
J gene: TRBJ2-7

CDR3 DNA: TGTGCCAGCAGCTTAGTGGCGGGAGGGCCGGGTGAGCAGTTCTTC
CDR3 protein: CASSLVAGGPGEQFF
D gene: TRBD2
clone size: -
V gene: TRBV7-3
J gene: TRBJ2-1

CDR3 DNA: TGCGCCAGCAGCTTGACGGGACTAGCGGGAGTGAATGAGCAGTTCTTC
CDR3 protein: CASSLTGLAGVNEQFF
D gene: TRBD2
clone size: -
V gene: TRBV5-1
J gene: TRBJ2-1

CDR3 DNA: TGCAGCGTTCAGGGACTTAGTGGCTACACCTTC
CDR3 protein: CSVQGLSGYTF
D gene: -
clone size: -
V gene: TRBV29-1
J gene: TRBJ1-2

CDR3 DNA: TGCGCCAGCAGCTTGGAGGGGTCTGGGGCCAACGTCCTGACTTTC
CDR3 protein: CASSLEGSGANVLTF
D gene: -
clone size: -
V gene: TRBV5-1
J gene: TRBJ2-6

CDR3 DNA: TGTGCCAGCAGTGAAGGTCTAGCGGGAGTAAGGTACGAGCAGTACTTC
CDR3 protein: CASSEGLAGVRYEQYF
D gene: TRBD2
clone size: few
V gene: TRBV2
J gene: TRBJ2-7

CDR3 DNA: TGTGCCAGCAGCGGCGGTTGGGGGGGGGTCAATGAGCAGTTCTTC
CDR3 protein: CASSGGWGGVNEQFF
D gene: TRBD2
clone size: -
V gene: TRBV7-2
J gene: TRBJ2-1

CDR3 DNA: TGCGCCAGCAGCCAAGACCCTAGCGGAGCTTCCTACGAGCAGTACTTC
CDR3 protein: CASSQDPSGASYEQYF
D gene: TRBD2
clone size: once
V gene: TRBV4-3
J gene: TRBJ2-7

CDR3 DNA: TGTGCCAGCAGCTTACGGCTAGCGGCCTACGAGCAGTACTTC
CDR3 protein: CASSLRLAAYEQYF
D gene: TRBD2
clone size: -
V gene: TRBV7-6
J gene: TRBJ2-7

CDR3 DNA: TGTGCCAGCAGCTTAATTTCGGACAGAGTACAGTACGAGCAGTACTTC
CDR3 protein: CASSLISDRVQYEQYF
D gene: -
clone size: -
V gene: TRBV11-2
J gene: TRBJ2-7

CDR3 DNA: TGTGCCAGCAGCTTAGATCGCGTTGGCGGATCTACTAGCACTGAAGCTTTCTTT
CDR3 protein: CASSLDRVGGSTSTEAFF
D gene: -
clone size: few
V gene: TRBV11-2
J gene: TRBJ1-1

CDR3 DNA: TGTGCCAGCAGCCCCCCGGGGGGCAGAACTGAAGCTTTCTTT
CDR3 protein: CASSPPGGRTEAFF
D gene: -
clone size: -
V gene: TRBV7-2
J gene: TRBJ1-1

CDR3 DNA: TGTGCCATAAGAGGGGGCGCACAAGGCATCACCGGGGAGCTGTTTTTT
CDR3 protein: CAIRGGAQGITGELFF
D gene: TRBD1
clone size: -
V gene: TRBV10-3
J gene: TRBJ2-2

CDR3 DNA: TGCGCCAGTGCGTTCGGAGTGAACACTGAAGCTTTCTTT
CDR3 protein: CASAFGVNTEAFF
D gene: -
clone size: -
V gene: TRBV4-1
J gene: TRBJ1-1

CDR3 DNA: TGTGCCAGCAGCTTCTGGAGACAGCAAAACAGCTATGGCTACACCTTC
CDR3 protein: CASSFWRQQNSYGYTF
D gene: -
clone size: -
V gene: TRBV5-4
J gene: TRBJ1-2

CDR3 DNA: TGTGCCTGGAGTGTAAGTAGCGGGAGCACTGAGACCCAGTACTTC
CDR3 protein: CAWSVSSGSTETQYF
D gene: TRBD2
clone size: -
V gene: TRBV30
J gene: TRBJ2-5

CDR3 DNA: TGTGCCGTCGCGCGACAGGGCTTGGGAGGCTACACCTTC
CDR3 protein: CAVARQGLGGYTF
D gene: TRBD1
clone size: -
V gene: TRBV19
J gene: TRBJ1-2

CDR3 DNA: TGCGCCAGCATGGCTCCCCCACACAATGAGCAGTTCTTC
CDR3 protein: CASMAPPHNEQFF
D gene: -
clone size: -
V gene: TRBV5-1
J gene: TRBJ2-1